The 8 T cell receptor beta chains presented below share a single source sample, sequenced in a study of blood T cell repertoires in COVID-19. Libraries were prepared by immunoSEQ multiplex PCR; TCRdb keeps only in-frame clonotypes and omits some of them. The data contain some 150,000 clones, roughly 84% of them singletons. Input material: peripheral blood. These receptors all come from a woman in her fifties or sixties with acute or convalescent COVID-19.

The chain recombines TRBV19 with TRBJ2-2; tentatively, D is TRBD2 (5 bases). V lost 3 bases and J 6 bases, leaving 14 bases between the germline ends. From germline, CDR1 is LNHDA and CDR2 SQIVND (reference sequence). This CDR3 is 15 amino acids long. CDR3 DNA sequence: TGTGCCAGTAGTATTCGGGGATACCCCCCCGGGGAGCTGTTTTTT. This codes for CASSIRGYPPGELFF.

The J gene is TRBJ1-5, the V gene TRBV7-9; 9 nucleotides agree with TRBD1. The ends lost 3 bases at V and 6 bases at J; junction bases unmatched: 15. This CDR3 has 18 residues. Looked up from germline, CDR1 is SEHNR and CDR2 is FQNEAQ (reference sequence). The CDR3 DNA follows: TGTGCCAGCAGCTTCGGGACCCGGGACAGGGAATGGAGTCAGCCCCAGCATTTT. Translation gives CASSFGTRDREWSQPQHF.

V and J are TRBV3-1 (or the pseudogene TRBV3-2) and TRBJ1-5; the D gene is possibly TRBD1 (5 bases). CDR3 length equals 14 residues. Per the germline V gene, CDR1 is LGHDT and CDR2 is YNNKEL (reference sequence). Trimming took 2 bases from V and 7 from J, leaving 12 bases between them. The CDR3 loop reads CASSQFQGNQPQHF. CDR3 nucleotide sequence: TGTGCCAGCAGCCAATTCCAGGGAAACCAGCCCCAGCATTTT.

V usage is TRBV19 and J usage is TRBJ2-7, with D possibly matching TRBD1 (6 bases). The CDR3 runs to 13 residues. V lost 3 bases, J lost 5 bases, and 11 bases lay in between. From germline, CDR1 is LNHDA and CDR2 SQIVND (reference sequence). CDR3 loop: CASSINRADEQYF. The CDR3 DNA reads TGTGCCAGTAGTATCAACAGGGCGGACGAGCAGTACTTC. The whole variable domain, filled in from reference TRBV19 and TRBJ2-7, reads DGGITQSPKYLFRKEGQNVTLSCEQNLNHDAMYWYRQDPGQGLRLIYYSQIVNDFQKGDIAEGYSVSREKKESFPLTVTSAQKNPTAFYLCASSINRADEQYFGPGTRLTVT.

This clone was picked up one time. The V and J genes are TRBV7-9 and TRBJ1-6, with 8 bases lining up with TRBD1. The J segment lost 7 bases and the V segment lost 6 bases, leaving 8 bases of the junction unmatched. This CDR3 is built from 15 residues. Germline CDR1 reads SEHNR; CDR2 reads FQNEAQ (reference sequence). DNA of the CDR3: TGTGCCAGCAGGTCTCAGGGGGCAGGGAATTCACCCCTCCACTTT. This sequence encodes CASRSQGAGNSPLHF. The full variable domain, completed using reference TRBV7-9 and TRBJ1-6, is DTGVSQNPRHKITKRGQNVTFRCDPISEHNRLYWYRQTLGQGPEFLTYFQNEAQLEKSRLLSDRFSAERPKGSFSTLEIQRTEQGDSAMYLCASRSQGAGNSPLHFGNGTRLTVT.

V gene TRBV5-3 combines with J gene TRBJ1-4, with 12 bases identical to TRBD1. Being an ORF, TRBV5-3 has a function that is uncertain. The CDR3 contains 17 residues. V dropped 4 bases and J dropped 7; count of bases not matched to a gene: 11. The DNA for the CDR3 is TGTGCCAGAAGCGGCCGGGACAGGGGGCGGAGAGGTGAAAAACTGTTTTTT. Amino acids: CARSGRDRGRRGEKLFF.

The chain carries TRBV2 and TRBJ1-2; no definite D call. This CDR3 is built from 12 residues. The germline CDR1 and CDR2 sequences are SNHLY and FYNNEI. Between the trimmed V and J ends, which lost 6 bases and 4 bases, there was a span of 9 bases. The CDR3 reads CASRTGLYGYTF. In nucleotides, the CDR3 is TGTGCCAGCAGGACTGGTCTCTATGGCTACACCTTC.

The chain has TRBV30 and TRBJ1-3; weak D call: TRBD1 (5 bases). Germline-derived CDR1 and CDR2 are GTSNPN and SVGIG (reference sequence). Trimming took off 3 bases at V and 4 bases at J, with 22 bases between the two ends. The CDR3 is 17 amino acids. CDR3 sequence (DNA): TGTGCCTGGAGCGTTGGATGGGGCAGGGCGAGAGGAAACACCATATATTTT. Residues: CAWSVGWGRARGNTIYF.